This is a list of T cell receptor beta chains from one sample in a study of blood T cell repertoires in COVID-19. Profiled with immunoSEQ multiplex PCR; TCRdb holds only in-frame clones, not every one. Seen here are about 200,000 clones, almost 85% observed once, and the top ten hold about 15%. The material sequenced was PBMCs or T cells enriched from blood (not recorded which). These receptors came from a man aged 40-55 years who had recovered from COVID-19. Both conserved end residues are part of each CDR3. Some rows mark clone size as missing; the rest say once, few, many or name a class of expanded clone.

>NA|TRBJ1-6|TRBV27
CASSLSANGISPLHF
>once|TRBJ2-1|TRBV27
CASGWDLHNEQFF
>NA|TRBJ1-2|TRBV7-2
CASSLGQIDGYTF
>NA|TRBJ2-7|TRBV7-2
CASSLYRTLTYEQYF
>few|TRBJ2-5|TRBV27
CASSPRGQETQYF
>few|TRBJ1-5|TRBV24-1
CATSDSRQGRQPQHF
>NA|TRBJ2-3|TRBV5-8
CASSRGQILTDTQYF
>once|TRBJ2-1|TRBV5-1
CASDSLAGANGEQFF
>NA|TRBJ2-1|TRBV2
CASISSGRAKNEQFF
>NA|TRBJ1-2|TRBV3-1/TRBV3-2
CASSQDWQGAGGYTF
>once|TRBJ1-1|TRBV9
CASSVGAVLFF
>NA|TRBJ2-1|TRBV29-1
CSLMGTYSYYNEQFF
>NA|TRBJ1-1|TRBV7-8
CASSLGPTGGNTEAFF
>NA|TRBJ1-1|TRBV18
CASSPAMSISNTKAFF